The T cell receptor (beta chain) described here comes from a study of human versus mouse CDR3 diversity and MHC coevolution (dated by TCRdb to about 2017). Regarding the research as a whole: According to reports, the immunoSEQ assay detects one in 200,000 T cells and minimizes multiplex PCR amplification bias. The human cohort comprised three healthy volunteer blood donors, one aged 30 to 40, one aged 40 to 50 and one aged 60 to 70 at collection. Valid reads per sample ranged from about 0.6 x 10^7 to 1.8 x 10^7 across mouse and human samples. Human naive CD4 T cell repertoires were used as a reference for TCR selection on multiple MHC II alleles and were compared with human-TCR-locus transgenic mice carrying single MHC II.

Only one count was recorded for this clone. No cognate antigen has been identified for it. Base qualities are not recorded, but no much larger clone differs from it by a single base. The QIAGEN blood and tissue kit was used to extract genomic DNA from sorted cells, and the DNA was quantified on a NanoDrop 1000. Using multiplex PCR of genomic DNA, the immunoSEQ platform deep sequenced and quantified the TCR alpha and beta chains. Processing in the source paper ran as follows. IMGT gene and region definitions were used for annotation of the TCR sequences. Out-of-frame rearrangements were taken as a proxy for the preselection repertoire and were compared with in-frame clonotypes. To estimate repertoire size, the study used the iCHAO1 estimator that comes with the immunoSEQ platform. A Gini index, which is based on the Lorenz curve, was applied to in-frame amino acid clonotypes to measure clonal inequality. The intersect function in the R package tcR was used to count shared clonotypes, while the Jaccard index served to score similarity. V, J and V-J usage frequencies went into a principal component analysis run with the R prcomp function, with no normalization applied. Not all clones reach the TCRdb copy of this immuneACCESS table, which keeps in-frame sequences only. Checked studies attribute under half of the gap to unresolved V genes and leave the rest unexplained. The V and J calls and the clone size are those of that table, but D and trimming were determined from the DNA. The sample profile shows 45,000 to 75,000 clones; around 94% of them were found once. Approximately 19% of the sample is in the top ten clones.

According to the germline V gene (reference sequence), CDR1 reads SEHNR and CDR2 reads FQNEAQ. The germline V end is reduced by 5 bases and the J end by 0 bases; junction bases left unmatched: 7. From the cysteine up to the phenylalanine, the CDR3 has a length of 15 residues. Only the CDR3 region is kept as DNA, spanning 45 bases read in frame from base 1. Overall results and qualifications from the work: Repertoire diversity was not considered directly comparable between humans and mice because human T cells were selected on six MHC II alleles. On average, humans had more CDR3 deletions and insertions than mice did, pointing to greater exonuclease and TdT activity. Among all the groups compared, the lowest clonal inequality scores came from most of the three human donors. According to iCHAO1 estimates, humans had the largest TCR beta repertoire, roughly 1.5 million clonotypes, which was attributed likely to selection by multiple MHC II molecules.

Fluorescence-activated cell sorting was used to isolate naive CD4 T cells, defined as CD45RO-negative and CD62L-positive, from PBMCs. Each donor gave approximately 50 ml of fresh peripheral blood, from which PBMCs were isolated by Ficoll density centrifugation. Cells were sorted on a FACSAria III instrument, and every sample had a purity above 85%. The receptor's source is a person in their sixties or seventies in good health. The sequencing input was naive CD4+ T cells from blood. The intended sense of this specimen's cell subset or site label: CD45RO-negative CD62L-positive naive CD4 T cells. The chain was built from TRBV7-9 and TRBJ2-7, and TRBD1 aligns with 7 junction nucleotides. The CDR3 loop reads CASSHDRVSSYEQYF. Here is the DNA: TGTGCCAGCAGCCACGACAGGGTGAGCTCCTACGAGCAGTACTTC.